This T cell receptor (beta chain) was recorded in a study of beta chain features in type 1 diabetes. V was cut by 0 bases and J by 2 bases, with 13 bases left in between. CDR1 and CDR2 (germline): SEHNR, FQNEAQ (reference sequence). The CDR3 spans 16 residues. Study conclusions and caveats: Comparison showed that naive, central memory and Treg TCRB repertoires appeared more similar among patients than among healthy donors.

To note about this clone: Its antigen remains unknown.

Every isolated RNA sample was fully reverse transcribed, so sequencing captured expressed TCRB transcripts. The method was immunoSEQ multiplex PCR; TCRdb's version includes in-frame clones alone and lacks a portion of them. Of under 400,000 clones listed, approximately 12% are singletons. The chain combines TRBV7-9 with TRBJ1-2; perhaps TRBD1 as D (5 bases). The sequencing sample was made of naive CD4+ T cells from blood. The sequence came from a man younger than 35 in good health. In DNA, the CDR3 is TGTGCCAGCAGCTTAGCGTTGGGGGGTTCGAACTATGGCTACACCTTC. Translation: CASSLALGGSNYGYTF.